This passage covers 15 T cell receptor beta chains from one sample sequenced in a study of monozygotic twins with inflammatory bowel disease. TCRdb re-called the 5' RACE reads, yielding one record per CDR3 amino acid sequence without DNA. This table holds more than 75,000 distinct CDR3 sequences. The sequenced sample was blood. Receptors were obtained from a human donor with ulcerative colitis or Crohn's disease, or a healthy co-twin of an affected twin (not recorded which).

V is TRBV10-3 and J is TRBJ2-1; lacking DNA, the TRBD1 call made by TCRdb goes unchecked. This CDR3 comprises 14 residues. CDR1 and CDR2 (germline): ENHRY, SYGVKD. CDR3 residues: CAISESQGGDEQFF.

The CDR3 region is CASSPTTGNRNTEAFF. V usage is TRBV18 and J usage is TRBJ1-1. This CDR3 region has 16 residues. CDR1 is KGHSH, CDR2 LQKENI, per germline.

The V and J genes are TRBV5-1 and TRBJ1-5; TCRdb's D call, TRBD1, is unchecked because there is no DNA. The CDR3 runs 14 residues. The germline V gene has CDR1 SGHRS and CDR2 YFSETQ. CDR3 in amino acids: CASSPGPTDQPQHF.

The J gene is TRBJ1-3, the V gene TRBV5-5; TCRdb reports TRBD1, a call that lacks DNA to check it against. The CDR3 spans 17 residues. In germline, CDR1 is SGHKS, CDR2 YYEKEE (reference sequence). The CDR3 here is CASSLQGAPSSGNTIYF.

The chain links TRBV5-1 to TRBJ2-3; without DNA, the TCRdb call of TRBD2 cannot be checked. Germline CDR1 is SGHRS and CDR2 is YFSETQ. The CDR3 has 16 amino acids. CDR3 region: CASKIPSSGGTDTQYF.

The rearrangement uses TRBV28 and TRBJ2-6. The CDR3 totals 13 residues. Germline V gives CDR1 MDHEN, CDR2 SYDVKM. The CDR3 loop is CASSDSGANVLTF.

The V and J genes are TRBV7-9 and TRBJ2-2; the TCRdb D gene call, TRBD2, has no DNA to confirm it. The CDR3 runs to 15 residues. CDR1 and CDR2 from the germline V gene are SEHNR and FQNEAQ (reference sequence). Here the CDR3 reads CASSSGLTNTGELFF.

The chain recombines TRBV15 with TRBJ1-5; TCRdb outputs TRBD1, but without DNA this stays unchecked. The CDR3 runs to 14 residues. Germline V gene lookup returns CDR1 LNHNV and CDR2 YYDKDF (reference sequence). CDR3 sequence: CATSGGQTNQPQHF.

The CDR3 spells CSARDGQRYHPGLAEGF. This chain joins TRBV20-1 and TRBJ2-3; TCRdb designates TRBD2, a call that cannot be tested without DNA. The CDR3 extends over 17 amino acids. Germline CDR1 DFQATT, CDR2 SNEGSKA (reference sequence).

The rearrangement joins TRBV19 to TRBJ2-4; TCRdb's D gene call, TRBD1, goes unchecked for lack of DNA. The germline V gene has CDR1 LNHDA and CDR2 SQIVND (reference sequence). This CDR3 contains 15 residues. CDR3 in amino acids: CASSTRGLAKNIQYF.

V and J are TRBV7-9 and TRBJ2-1; TCRdb outputs TRBD1, but without DNA this stays unchecked. Germline lookup yields CDR1 SEHNR and CDR2 FQNEAQ (reference sequence). The CDR3 totals 14 residues. The CDR3 is CASRGDRAYNEQFF.

The rearrangement joins TRBV3-1 to TRBJ2-2; no DNA is available, so the TRBD1 call from TCRdb remains unchecked. Germline lookup yields CDR1 LGHDT and CDR2 YNNKEL (reference sequence). This CDR3 region has 13 residues. The CDR3 spells CASSFGGAGELFF.

This sequence joins TRBV19 and TRBJ2-3. CDR3 length: 12 residues. Germline V lookup: CDR1 LNHDA, CDR2 SQIVND (reference sequence). The CDR3 is CASSTRTDTQYF.

The rearrangement links TRBV12-3 or TRBV12-4 to TRBJ1-2. This CDR3 comprises 12 residues. CDR3 sequence: CASSGRGYGYTF.

This chain's CDR3 is CASSLRGATEAFF. The J gene is TRBJ1-1, the V gene TRBV27; TCRdb selects TRBD1, and the lack of DNA leaves this call unchecked. Looked up from germline, CDR1 is MNHEY and CDR2 is SMNVEV (reference sequence). The length of the CDR3 is 13 residues.